Shown below are 11 T cell receptor beta chains from a single sample sequenced in a study of T cell changes during pregnancy in multiple sclerosis. Only in-frame clones appear in the TCRdb table, and some are missing; sequencing was by immunoSEQ multiplex PCR. The profile shows about 70,000 clones, less than 95% of them singletons. The input for sequencing was peripheral blood, taken in the third trimester of pregnancy. These receptors came from a female donor with multiple sclerosis, enrolled in a pregnancy study.

The V gene is TRBV7-9, the J gene TRBJ2-7; 9 nucleotides match TRBD1. Trimming at V came to 5 bases and at J to 1 base, leaving 6 bases not matched to a gene. This CDR3 comprises 15 residues. CDR1 and CDR2 from the germline V gene are SEHNR and FQNEAQ (reference sequence). The CDR3 DNA sequence: TGTGCCAGCAGCCTAGGGGACAGGGAATCCTACGAGCAGTACTTC. Its translation: CASSLGDRESYEQYF.

V and J are TRBV9 and TRBJ2-1; 8 bases line up with TRBD2. The ends lost 2 bases at V and 8 bases at J; junction bases unmatched: 12. This CDR3 comprises 16 residues. Germline CDR1 reads SGDLS; CDR2 reads YYNGEE. The CDR3 region is CASSVLGRGGLYEQFF. The CDR3 nucleotides are TGTGCCAGCAGCGTCCTCGGGAGGGGGGGCCTCTATGAGCAGTTCTTC.

V and J are TRBV5-1 and TRBJ1-2; D is uncertain. Deletions cut 1 base from V and 8 bases from J, with 12 bases between. Looked up from germline, CDR1 is SGHRS and CDR2 is YFSETQ. The CDR3 is made up of 13 amino acids. DNA for the CDR3: TGCGCCAGCAGCTTGTACAAAACTATGGGCTACACCTTC. Protein product: CASSLYKTMGYTF.

The rearrangement uses TRBV6-6 and TRBJ1-4; D perhaps matches TRBD1 (6 bases). The V end lost 5 bases, the J end lost 1 base, and 8 bases lay between the germline ends. The CDR3 is 14 residues long. Germline CDR1 MNHNY, CDR2 SVGAGI (reference sequence). DNA for the CDR3: TGTGCCAGCAGTACAGGGTTAACTAATGAAAAACTGTTTTTT. Translation: CASSTGLTNEKLFF.

The chain couples TRBV15 to TRBJ1-2; D not resolved. This CDR3 is 15 amino acids long. With 0 bases removed from V and 8 bases from J, the gap between germline ends came to 16 bases. Germline CDR1 is LNHNV and CDR2 is YYDKDF (reference sequence). As DNA, the CDR3 is TGTGCCACCAGCAGAGATCCAAAAGGTCGAGGGGGCTACACCTTC. Its protein is CATSRDPKGRGGYTF.

This clone was picked up one time. V is TRBV10-3 and J is TRBJ2-1, with 12 bases fitting TRBD1. The CDR3 has 14 amino acids. The germline V gene encodes CDR1 ENHRY and CDR2 SYGVKD. V lost 6 bases to trimming and J lost 8 bases; unmatched junction nucleotides: 5. The CDR3 DNA reads as TGTGCCATCAGAGGGACAGGGGGCGGGGATGAGCAGTTCTTC. This codes for CAIRGTGGGDEQFF.

J is TRBJ2-3 and V is TRBV18; TRBD2 matches at 8 bases. Losses at the gene ends were 3 bases for V and 2 bases for J; bases not matched to a gene: 1. CDR1 KGHSH and CDR2 LQKENI come from the germline V gene. This CDR3 region has 14 residues. The CDR3 loop reads CASSPGLDTDTQYF. The CDR3 DNA reads TGTGCCAGCTCACCGGGACTAGACACAGATACGCAGTATTTT.

V and J are TRBV9 and TRBJ1-2; TRBD1 might be the D (6 bases). The CDR3 runs 15 residues. The V and J ends lost 1 base and 5 bases respectively, with 15 bases between them. The V gene's germline CDR1 is SGDLS and CDR2 YYNGEE. CDR3 bases: TGTGCCAGCAGCGTATTTTGGGACACCTCGTATGGCTACACCTTC. Its protein product is CASSVFWDTSYGYTF.

The chain links TRBV6-6 to TRBJ1-6; D is undetermined. This CDR3 is built from 12 residues. Germline-derived CDR1 and CDR2 are MNHNY and SVGAGI (reference sequence). Trimming removed 4 bases at V and 10 bases at J, with 8 bases between. The CDR3 coding sequence is TGTGCCAGCAGTTCGGTGGGCTCACCCCTCCACTTT. Protein sequence: CASSSVGSPLHF.

The chain employs TRBV7-7 and TRBJ1-1; D uncertain. Germline V gene lookup returns CDR1 SSHAT and CDR2 FNYEAQ (reference sequence). The CDR3 has 14 amino acids. Trimming stripped 1 base from V and 1 base from J, with 7 bases between. The DNA of the CDR3 is TGTGCCAGCAGCTTAGTCCCCAAGAACACTGAAGCTTTCTTT. This gives the protein CASSLVPKNTEAFF.

This chain links TRBV10-3 with TRBJ2-3, with TRBD2 matching 16 bases. The CDR3 is made up of 20 amino acids. The V and J ends lost 4 bases and 1 base, in that order; junction bases with no gene match: 11. Germline-derived CDR1 and CDR2 are ENHRY and SYGVKD. The CDR3 here is CAISGTGLAGGLGGTDTQYF. Here the CDR3 DNA reads TGTGCCATCAGTGGCACGGGACTAGCGGGGGGGCTGGGAGGCACAGATACGCAGTATTTT.